The entry that follows covers one T cell receptor beta chain sequence. The antigen is not known. The data derive from a study of blood T cells in healthy people across ages. Study-level points and caveats: The unknown donor CMV status may have confounded expanded clonotype changes.

Each donor was a healthy Caucasian individual from Russia, aged roughly 6 to 95. Through a sample-barcoded 5' primer and a J-beta primer mix, a second PCR was run for roughly 7 to 11 cycles. Template switching added a 12-random-nucleotide identifier to every cDNA molecule. The yield of each sample was at least 3 million CDR3-containing paired-end reads. TCRdb redid the calling of the 5' RACE reads with MiXCR, one entry per CDR3 protein. The table lists approximately 800,000 distinct CDR3 sequences, roughly 60% of them singletons. The specimen was blood. The sequence was collected from a man aged 25 to 40 in good health.

In DNA form, the CDR3 reads TGTGCCAGCAGCTTAGACTTGACAGGGGGCTTGCAGTATTTT. This sequence encodes CASSLDLTGGLQYF. The chain combines TRBV7-2 with TRBJ2-3; 10 nucleotides match TRBD1. V lost 1 base to trimming and J lost 11 bases; unmatched junction nucleotides: 6. Germline V lookup: CDR1 SGHTA, CDR2 FQGNSA. CDR3 length: 14 residues. The variable domain in full, completed from reference TRBV7-2 and TRBJ2-3, reads GAGVSQSPSNKVTEKGKDVELRCDPISGHTALYWYRQSLGQGLEFLIYFQGNSAPDKSGLPSDRFSAERTGGSVSTLTIQRTQQEDSAVYLCASSLDLTGGLQYFGPGTRLTVL.